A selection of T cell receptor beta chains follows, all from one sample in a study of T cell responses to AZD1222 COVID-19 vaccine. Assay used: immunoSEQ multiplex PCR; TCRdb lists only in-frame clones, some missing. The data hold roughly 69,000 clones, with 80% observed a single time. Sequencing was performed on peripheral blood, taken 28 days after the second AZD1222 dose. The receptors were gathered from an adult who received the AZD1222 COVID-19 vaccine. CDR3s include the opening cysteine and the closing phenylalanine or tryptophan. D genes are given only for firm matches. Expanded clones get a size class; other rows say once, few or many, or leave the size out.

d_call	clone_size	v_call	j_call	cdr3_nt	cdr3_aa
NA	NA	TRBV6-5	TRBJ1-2	TGTGCCAGCAGCCCGGGAGTCGACTATGGCTACACCTTC	CASSPGVDYGYTF
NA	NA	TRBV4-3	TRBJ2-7	TGCGCCAGCAGCCGCGCACGGGGGGCCCTCTACGAGCAGTACTTC	CASSRARGALYEQYF
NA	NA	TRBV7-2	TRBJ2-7	TGTGCCAGCAGCGCCTACCTAGGGACCTACGAGCAGTACTTC	CASSAYLGTYEQYF
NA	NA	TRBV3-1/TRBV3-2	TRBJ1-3	TGTGCCAGCAGCCAAGCGGAGGGAATAGGTAAAAACACCATATATTTT	CASSQAEGIGKNTIYF
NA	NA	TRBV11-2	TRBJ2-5	TGTGCCAGCAGCTTAGCGTACAGCACCGAAGAGACCCAGTACTTC	CASSLAYSTEETQYF
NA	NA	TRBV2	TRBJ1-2	TGTGCCAGCACCCAAGAGGGGGTACAGGGCGGTGGCTACACCTTC	CASTQEGVQGGGYTF
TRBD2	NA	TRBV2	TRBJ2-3	TGTGCCAGCAGGTCTACTAGCGGGTATAAGATAGATACGCAGTATTTT	CASRSTSGYKIDTQYF
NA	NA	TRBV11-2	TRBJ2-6	TGTGCCAGCAGCCAGACGTGGTGGAGCGCTGGGGCCAACGTCCTGACTTTC	CASSQTWWSAGANVLTF
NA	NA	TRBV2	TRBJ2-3	TGTGCCACCGCTGTCGATGGGCAGCCCACAGATACGCAGTATTTT	CATAVDGQPTDTQYF
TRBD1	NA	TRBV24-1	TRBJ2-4	TGTGCCACCAGTGCGGAAGGGTTCAGACAGGGGAGGCACATTCAGTACTTC	CATSAEGFRQGRHIQYF
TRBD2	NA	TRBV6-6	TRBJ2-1	TGTGCCAGCAGTCCTACTAGCGGGGGGGCCTCTGAGCAGTTCTTC	CASSPTSGGASEQFF
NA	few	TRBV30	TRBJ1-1	TGTGCCTGGAGTGGCCCCGGACGCACTGAAGCTTTCTTT	CAWSGPGRTEAFF
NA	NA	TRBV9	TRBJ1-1	TGTGCCAGCAGCGTAGATGGCACTGAAGCTTTCTTT	CASSVDGTEAFF
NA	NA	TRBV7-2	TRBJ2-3	TGTGCCAGCAGCTTTTTTAAGGAAGATACGCAGTATTTT	CASSFFKEDTQYF
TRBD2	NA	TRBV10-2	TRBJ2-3	TGCGCCAGCAGCCCGGGAGGGACGTTCACAGATACGCAGTATTTT	CASSPGGTFTDTQYF
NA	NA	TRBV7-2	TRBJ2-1	TGTGCCAGCAGCTTAGTGGGGGACAACTCCTACAATGAGCAGTTCTTC	CASSLVGDNSYNEQFF
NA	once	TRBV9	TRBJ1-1	TGTGCCAGCAGCCCTCTCCTCCGGGTGGGGTCGGGGAACACTGAAGCTTTCTTT	CASSPLLRVGSGNTEAFF
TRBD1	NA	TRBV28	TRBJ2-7	TGTGCCAGCAGATATGTAGCCGGGACAGGGTACGAGCAGTACTTC	CASRYVAGTGYEQYF
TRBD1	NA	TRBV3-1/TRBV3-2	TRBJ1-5	TGTGCCAGCAGCCCCGGACAGGGCTCAGCCCAGCATTTT	CASSPGQGSAQHF
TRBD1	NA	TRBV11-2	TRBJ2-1	TGTGCCAGCAGCGCGGGACAGGGGGCGCGGGATGAGCAGTTCTTC	CASSAGQGARDEQFF
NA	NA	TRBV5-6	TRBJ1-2	TGTGCCAGCAGCGCCGGACATGGCGGGGGCTACACCTTC	CASSAGHGGGYTF